The 20 T cell receptor beta chains reported below all come from one sample, sequenced in a study of a mutant IDH1 vaccine in newly diagnosed glioma. Clones were sequenced by immunoSEQ multiplex PCR, and TCRdb holds only the in-frame ones, with some missing. The table has approximately 54,000 clones, approximately 78% seen once. The sample's time point: baseline, week 1 (first vaccination visit). Indicated treatment: pre-vaccination baseline after standard-of-care therapy. Sequencing was performed on PBMCs, taken from a glioma patient treated with radiotherapy, temozolomide or both. These receptor sequences come from a man younger than 35 with glioma.

This CDR3 is CAASGGNAPSYEQYF. The CDR3 nucleotides read TGTGCCGCCTCTGGGGGGAACGCCCCTTCCTACGAGCAGTACTTC. V usage is TRBV27 and J usage is TRBJ2-7, with D possibly being TRBD2 (6 bases). Germline CDR1 MNHEY, CDR2 SMNVEV (reference sequence). The CDR3 loop spans 15 amino acids. The V gene lost 11 bases and the J gene lost 1 base, with 21 bases spanning the gap.

This chain joins TRBV4-1 and TRBJ2-7; D call uncertain. Germline V gene lookup returns CDR1 MGHRA and CDR2 YSYEKL. The length of the CDR3 is 14 residues. The germline V and J ends were trimmed by 6 bases and 3 bases, with 15 bases remaining between them. The CDR3 nucleotides are TGCGCCAGCAGTCTCGACACCTTATTCTACGAGCAGTACTTC. Amino acids: CASSLDTLFYEQYF.

This CDR3 reads CASSEGGGGDEQFF. Written as DNA, the CDR3 is TGTGCCAGCAGTGAAGGAGGGGGTGGCGATGAGCAGTTCTTC. The chain has TRBV6-1 and TRBJ2-1; possibly TRBD1 for D (6 bases). CDR1 and CDR2 from the germline V gene are MNHNS and SASEGT. Trimming removed 1 base from V and 8 bases from J, with 12 bases in between. This CDR3 has 14 amino acids.

V is TRBV6-6 and J is TRBJ2-7, with D hard to call. The CDR3 has 13 amino acids. Germline CDR1 and CDR2: MNHNY and SVGAGI (reference sequence). The V gene lost 5 bases and the J gene lost 6 bases, with 14 bases spanning the gap. In DNA form, the CDR3 reads TGTGCCAGCAGTATCCTTGCCTCCAGCGAGCAGTACTTC. The encoded protein is CASSILASSEQYF.

The chain links TRBV6-5 to TRBJ2-7; TRBD1 agrees at 7 bases. Germline lookup yields CDR1 MNHEY and CDR2 SVGAGI. The CDR3 loop spans 15 amino acids. With V trimmed by 2 bases and J by 2 bases, 6 bases remained unmatched. The CDR3 coding sequence is TGTGCCAGCAGTTACGGACAGGAAAGGGCCTACGAGCAGTACTTC. It specifies CASSYGQERAYEQYF.

Only one count was recorded for this clone. The chain joins TRBV7-2 to TRBJ1-2, with D tentatively TRBD1 (6 bases). Trimming removed 3 bases from V and 2 bases from J, with 13 bases in between. Per germline, CDR1 SGHTA and CDR2 FQGNSA. This CDR3 is 15 amino acids long. Written as DNA, the CDR3 is TGTGCCAGCAGCTTTGCAGGGGACTTAAACTATGGCTACACCTTC. It encodes CASSFAGDLNYGYTF. The full variable domain, rest sourced from reference TRBV7-2 and TRBJ1-2, is GAGVSQSPSNKVTEKGKDVELRCDPISGHTALYWYRQSLGQGLEFLIYFQGNSAPDKSGLPSDRFSAERTGGSVSTLTIQRTQQEDSAVYLCASSFAGDLNYGYTFGSGTRLTVV.

J is TRBJ1-3 and V is TRBV4-3, with unresolved D. Germline V gives CDR1 LGHNA, CDR2 YSLEER. The CDR3 length is 16 residues. V was shortened by 3 bases and J by 4 bases, with 16 bases between the two germline ends. CDR3 sequence: CASSHLYREHGNTIYF. CDR3 nucleotides: TGCGCCAGCAGCCACCTCTACAGAGAGCACGGAAACACCATATATTTT.

This clone was recorded only once. V gene TRBV6-5 combines with J gene TRBJ1-1; D gene ambiguous. Trimming shortened V by 2 bases and J by 0 bases, and 10 bases separated the two germline ends. CDR1 and CDR2 from the germline V gene are MNHEY and SVGAGI. The CDR3 extends over 15 amino acids. This CDR3 reads CASSYTLTVNTEAFF. For the CDR3, the DNA is TGTGCCAGCAGTTACACCCTAACAGTGAACACTGAAGCTTTCTTT.

The chain has TRBV5-1 and TRBJ2-3, with D tentatively TRBD1 or TRBD2 (5 bases each). This CDR3 spans 16 amino acids. V gave up 3 bases and J gave up 1 base, with 15 bases separating them. CDR1 SGHRS and CDR2 YFSETQ come from the germline V gene. CDR3 DNA sequence: TGCGCCAGCAGCTCCGTTCCGGGGCGAGGCACAGATACGCAGTATTTT. Residues: CASSSVPGRGTDTQYF.

J is TRBJ2-2 and V is TRBV10-3, with a weak D call TRBD1 (6 bases). Per the germline V gene, CDR1 is ENHRY and CDR2 is SYGVKD. CDR3 size: 14 residues. Trimming cost V 6 bases and J 6 bases, with 14 bases left between them. CDR3 amino acids: CAISPIQGAGELFF. CDR3 DNA sequence: TGTGCCATCAGCCCCATACAGGGAGCCGGGGAGCTGTTTTTT.

A single count supports this clone. V gene TRBV2 combines with J gene TRBJ1-1; D is unclear. This CDR3 has 13 amino acids. The V gene lost 2 bases and the J gene lost 8 bases, with 12 bases spanning the gap. From germline, CDR1 is SNHLY and CDR2 FYNNEI. CDR3 bases: TGTGCCAGCAGTGAACGAGGGTACGGCGAAGCTTTCTTT. Encoded protein: CASSERGYGEAFF.

The CDR3 is CAITTGTGTGELFF. For the CDR3, the DNA is TGTGCCATCACTACCGGGACAGGGACCGGGGAGCTGTTTTTT. The J gene is TRBJ2-2, the V gene TRBV10-3, with 9 bases matching TRBD1. The CDR3 loop spans 14 amino acids. J lost 5 bases, V lost 7 bases, and 5 bases had no gene match. Germline lookup yields CDR1 ENHRY and CDR2 SYGVKD.

The genes are TRBV18 and TRBJ1-1, with D possibly TRBD1 on 5 matching bases. The CDR3 loop spans 15 amino acids. With 3 bases removed from V and 1 base from J, the gap between germline ends came to 12 bases. CDR1 and CDR2 from the germline V gene are KGHSH and LQKENI. The CDR3 DNA reads as TGTGCCAGCTCACCGGGACCGGGGAGGAACACTGAAGCTTTCTTT. It specifies CASSPGPGRNTEAFF.

This chain connects TRBV6-5 to TRBJ2-7; tentative D call: TRBD2 (6 bases). This CDR3 is 15 amino acids long. Germline values: CDR1 MNHEY, CDR2 SVGAGI. V was pared by 0 bases and J by 2 bases, with 11 bases between. The chain's CDR3 is CASSYSAGLPYEQYF. The CDR3 bases are TGTGCCAGCAGTTACTCCGCGGGGCTTCCCTACGAGCAGTACTTC.

The V call is TRBV5-1, the J call TRBJ2-5; the match to TRBD1 covers 10 bases. The germline CDR1 and CDR2 sequences are SGHRS and YFSETQ. This CDR3 has 16 amino acids. J lost 4 bases, V lost 1 base, and 7 bases had no gene match. The CDR3 nucleotides read TGCGCCAGCAGCTTGCCGACAGGGGGCTTAGGAGAGACCCAGTACTTC. Its translation: CASSLPTGGLGETQYF. The full variable domain, in which reference TRBV5-1 and TRBJ2-5 provide the parts outside the CDR3, is KAGVTQTPRYLIKTRGQQVTLSCSPISGHRSVSWYQQTPGQGLQFLFEYFSETQRNKGNFPGRFSGRQFSNSRSEMNVSTLELGDSALYLCASSLPTGGLGETQYFGPGTRLLVL.

This clone was counted a single time. The gene calls are TRBV5-6 and TRBJ2-1; possibly TRBD1 for D (5 bases). V lost 6 bases and J 0 bases, leaving 16 bases between the germline ends. The CDR3 runs 16 residues. Germline CDR1 is SGHDT and CDR2 is YYEEEE. CDR3 nucleotides: TGTGCCAGCAACCCCGGACATAGGAGCTCCTACAATGAGCAGTTCTTC. It translates to CASNPGHRSSYNEQFF. Based on the CDR3 plus reference TRBV5-6 and TRBJ2-1, the full variable domain is DAGVTQSPTHLIKTRGQQVTLRCSPKSGHDTVSWYQQALGQGPQFIFQYYEEEERQRGNFPDRFSGHQFPNYSSELNVNALLLGDSALYLCASNPGHRSSYNEQFFGPGTRLTVL.

V is TRBV6-5 and J is TRBJ1-2; TRBD1 is a possible D gene (5 bases). The CDR3 sequence is 13 residues long. Germline loops: CDR1 MNHEY, CDR2 SVGAGI. V was trimmed by 4 bases and J by 8 bases, leaving 14 bases between them. In DNA, the CDR3 is TGTGCCAGCAGTTCGGGGGGATCATTGGGCTACACCTTC. Its translation: CASSSGGSLGYTF.

This rearrangement joins TRBV5-8 to TRBJ2-3, with 11 positions matching TRBD2. J was trimmed by 10 bases and V by 4 bases; bases with no gene match: 14. This CDR3 spans 16 amino acids. Germline V gene sequence: CDR1 SGHTS, CDR2 YDEGEE. CDR3 amino acids: CASSGGGLAAPESQYF. CDR3 bases: TGTGCCAGCAGCGGCGGGGGACTAGCGGCCCCCGAATCGCAGTATTTT. Drawing the rest from reference TRBV5-8 and TRBJ2-3, the complete variable domain is EAGVTQSPTHLIKTRGQQATLRCSPISGHTSVYWYQQALGLGLQFLLWYDEGEERNRGNFPPRFSGRQFPNYSSELNVNALELEDSALYLCASSGGGLAAPESQYFGPGTRLTVL.

This clone was counted between two and nine times. The gene calls are TRBV28 and TRBJ1-2; tentatively, D is TRBD1 (6 bases). CDR1 is MDHEN and CDR2 is SYDVKM in the germline V gene. Trimming shortened V by 10 bases and J by 8 bases, and 17 bases separated the two germline ends. The CDR3 consists of 12 residues. The CDR3 nucleotides are TGTGCCATCCTCGACAGGTACCGCGGCTACACCTTC. This translates into CAILDRYRGYTF.

The rearrangement uses TRBV5-4 and TRBJ1-2; D perhaps matches TRBD1 (5 bases). V lost 2 bases and J lost 3, with 11 bases in between. Per germline, CDR1 SGHNT and CDR2 YYREEE (reference sequence). This CDR3 spans 14 amino acids. CDR3: CASSFKGTDYGYTF. The CDR3, as DNA: TGTGCCAGCAGCTTCAAAGGGACTGACTATGGCTACACCTTC.